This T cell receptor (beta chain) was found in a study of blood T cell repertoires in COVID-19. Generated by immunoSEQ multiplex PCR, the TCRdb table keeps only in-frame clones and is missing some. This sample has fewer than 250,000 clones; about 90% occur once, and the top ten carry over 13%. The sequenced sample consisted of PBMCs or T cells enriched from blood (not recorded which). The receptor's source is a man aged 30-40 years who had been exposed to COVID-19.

CDR3 region: CATSRNPGAPNEKLFF. In DNA, the CDR3 is TGTGCCACCAGCAGGAACCCAGGGGCCCCTAATGAAAAACTGTTTTTT. The rearrangement joins TRBV15 to TRBJ1-4; D might be TRBD1 (6 bases). V lost 3 bases and J 3 bases, leaving 14 bases between the germline ends. Per germline, CDR1 LNHNV and CDR2 YYDKDF (reference sequence). The CDR3 sequence is 16 residues long.